The 13 T cell receptor beta chains presented below share a single source sample, sequenced in a study of blood T cell repertoires in COVID-19. TCRdb keeps only in-frame clones here, not all; method: immunoSEQ multiplex PCR. The sample holds 150,000 to 200,000 clones; around 82% are singletons and the top ten take about 7.7%. The sample comprised peripheral blood. The receptors were sampled from a middle-aged woman with COVID-19, enrolled during active disease.

This clone was picked up one time. This chain joins TRBV10-3 and TRBJ2-5; 11 nucleotides align to TRBD1. J gave up 2 bases and V 6 bases, and 2 bases lay outside the gene matches. Germline values: CDR1 ENHRY, CDR2 SYGVKD. The CDR3 covers 14 residues. The CDR3 DNA is TGTGCCATCAGGGGGGACAGGGGGCAAGAGACCCAGTACTTC. Translated: CAIRGDRGQETQYF.

As concerns this clone: Other DNA sequences within the sample encode an identical CDR3. V gene TRBV6-1 combines with J gene TRBJ1-5, with a possible D match to TRBD1 (5 bases). Trimming shortened V by 2 bases and J by 4 bases, and 6 bases separated the two germline ends. Germline loops: CDR1 MNHNS, CDR2 SASEGT. The CDR3 has 13 amino acids. The chain's CDR3 is CASSETGNQPQHF. The CDR3 DNA is TGTGCCAGCAGTGAAACAGGAAATCAGCCCCAGCATTTT.

This clone was observed a handful of times. V usage is TRBV19 and J usage is TRBJ1-1, with D perhaps matching TRBD1 (6 bases). The CDR3 runs to 12 residues. V was cut by 10 bases and J by 7 bases, with 16 bases left in between. Germline lookup yields CDR1 LNHDA and CDR2 SQIVND (reference sequence). The CDR3 DNA is TGTGCCACCCAACAGGGCCCCGATGAAGCTTTCTTT. Encoded protein: CATQQGPDEAFF.

The V call is TRBV4-1, the J call TRBJ1-5; no clear D gene. The CDR3 extends over 14 amino acids. Germline values: CDR1 MGHRA, CDR2 YSYEKL. V lost 6 bases, J lost 5 bases, and 14 bases lay in between. CDR3 DNA: TGCGCCAGCAGTAAAGACCCGGGAGATCAGCCCCAGCATTTT. It codes for CASSKDPGDQPQHF.

This clone was counted a few times. This chain joins TRBV5-6 and TRBJ2-1; D not certain. CDR3 length: 12 amino acids. CDR1 and CDR2 from the germline V gene are SGHDT and YYEEEE. V gave up 4 bases and J gave up 4 bases, with 6 bases separating them. CDR3 coding DNA: TGTGCCAGCAGCGCGCCTTACAATGAGCAGTTCTTC. This translates into CASSAPYNEQFF.

This clone was counted between two and nine times. V is TRBV9 and J is TRBJ2-7; 8 bases align to TRBD2. The CDR3 extends over 14 amino acids. In germline, CDR1 is SGDLS, CDR2 YYNGEE. The ends lost 4 bases at V and 0 bases at J; junction bases unmatched: 3. This chain's CDR3 is CASSPSGSSYEQYF. Here the CDR3 DNA reads TGTGCCAGCAGCCCGAGCGGGAGCTCCTACGAGCAGTACTTC. The full variable domain, in which reference TRBV9 and TRBJ2-7 provide the parts outside the CDR3, is DSGVTQTPKHLITATGQRVTLRCSPRSGDLSVYWYQQSLDQGLQFLIQYYNGEERAKGNILERFSAQQFPDLHSELNLSSLELGDSALYFCASSPSGSSYEQYFGPGTRLTVT.

This clone was recorded only once. The rearrangement uses TRBV18 and TRBJ1-4; D unresolved. The CDR3 length is 16 residues. The V and J ends lost 1 base and 0 bases respectively, with 9 bases between them. Germline loops: CDR1 KGHSH, CDR2 LQKENI. CDR3 sequence reads: CASSPRGFATNEKLFF. The CDR3 DNA reads TGTGCCAGCTCACCACGAGGGTTCGCAACTAATGAAAAACTGTTTTTT.

The gene calls are TRBV6-6 and TRBJ1-5; D is unclear. The V end lost 5 bases, the J end lost 5 bases, and 10 bases lay between the germline ends. The CDR3 runs 13 residues. Germline V gene sequence: CDR1 MNHNY, CDR2 SVGAGI (reference sequence). DNA for the CDR3: TGTGCCAGCAGTCCTAATTTGGATCAGCCCCAGCATTTT. This gives the protein CASSPNLDQPQHF.

The chain couples TRBV29-1 to TRBJ2-6; TRBD1 matches at 7 bases. CDR3 length: 13 residues. Trimming removed 8 bases from V and 2 bases from J; junction bases left unmatched: 3. Germline V gene data show CDR1 as SQVTM and CDR2 as ANQGSEA. CDR3 sequence: CSPDRAGANVLTF. The CDR3 DNA follows: TGCAGCCCTGACAGGGCTGGGGCCAACGTCCTGACTTTC.

The V and J genes are TRBV20-1 and TRBJ1-1; D may be TRBD1 (5 bases). The CDR3 totals 14 residues. V was clipped by 3 bases and J by 3 bases, with 14 bases between them. Germline lookup yields CDR1 DFQATT and CDR2 SNEGSKA (reference sequence). The CDR3 sequence is CSASWGLTDTEAFF. The CDR3 DNA reads TGCAGTGCTAGTTGGGGCTTGACGGACACTGAAGCTTTCTTT.

The chain combines TRBV2 with TRBJ1-4, with D hard to call. V was clipped by 2 bases and J by 11 bases, with 6 bases between them. Per germline, CDR1 SNHLY and CDR2 FYNNEI. The CDR3 is 11 residues long. The CDR3 DNA sequence: TGTGCCAGCAGTGAATATCCCAAACTGTTTTTT. Protein product: CASSEYPKLFF.

This chain joins TRBV9 and TRBJ2-1; the match to TRBD2 covers 9 bases. Trimming at V came to 6 bases and at J to 2 bases, leaving 6 bases not matched to a gene. The CDR3 has 15 residues. Germline assignment: CDR1 SGDLS and CDR2 YYNGEE. Written as DNA, the CDR3 is TGTGCCAGCAACCCGGGACTAGCTACCTACAATGAGCAGTTCTTC. Translation gives CASNPGLATYNEQFF.

The chain recombines TRBV27 with TRBJ1-2, with TRBD1 identical over 8 bases. The CDR3 runs to 13 residues. With V trimmed by 6 bases and J by 4 bases, 4 bases remained unmatched. CDR1 and CDR2 from the germline V gene are MNHEY and SMNVEV (reference sequence). The CDR3: CASSSTGGYGYTF. As DNA, the CDR3 is TGTGCCAGCAGCTCCACAGGGGGCTATGGCTACACCTTC.